Below are 10 T cell receptor beta chains sequenced from a single sample in a study of blood T cell repertoires in COVID-19. Using immunoSEQ multiplex PCR, the repertoire was profiled, and TCRdb retains in-frame clones only, with some absent. The table includes around 43,000 clones, approximately 86% detected once. The sample consisted of peripheral blood. Every receptor here comes from a woman of 80 years or more with acute or convalescent COVID-19.

This clone has only one observation. The chain employs TRBV23-1 and TRBJ1-3; 7 bases are a match to TRBD1. TRBV23-1 is identified as an open reading frame with a role that is uncertain. This CDR3 region has 17 residues. V gave up 1 base and J gave up 2 bases; unmatched junction bases: 8. CDR3 loop: CASSQYPDRATGNTIYF. Written as DNA, the CDR3 is TGCGCCAGCAGTCAATACCCCGACAGGGCTACTGGAAACACCATATATTTT.

This clone occurred once. The chain combines TRBV11-2 with TRBJ2-5; D uncertain. The CDR3 contains 13 residues. V was shortened by 4 bases and J by 5 bases, with 11 bases between the two germline ends. Germline CDR1 and CDR2: SGHAT and FQNNGV. Here the CDR3 reads CASSSQVGETQYF. The CDR3 DNA reads TGTGCCAGCAGCTCCCAGGTCGGCGAGACCCAGTACTTC.

The DNA for the CDR3 is TGTGCCAGCTCACCGCTGGGCCCTGAAGCTTTCTTT. Translated: CASSPLGPEAFF. This sequence joins TRBV18 and TRBJ1-1; the D is unclear. The CDR3 consists of 12 residues. Germline loops: CDR1 KGHSH, CDR2 LQKENI. V lost 3 bases and J lost 6, with 8 bases in between.

The V and J genes are TRBV7-2 and TRBJ2-1; 13 bases map to TRBD2. Germline V gene lookup returns CDR1 SGHTA and CDR2 FQGNSA. Trimming removed 3 bases from V and 8 bases from J; junction bases left unmatched: 4. The CDR3 runs 15 residues. CDR3 residues: CASSFRTSGSHEQFF. The CDR3 DNA follows: TGTGCCAGCAGCTTTAGGACTAGCGGGAGCCATGAGCAGTTCTTC.

The V gene is TRBV29-1, the J gene TRBJ2-5, with TRBD1 matching 7 bases. This CDR3 is built from 13 residues. The germline CDR1 and CDR2 sequences are SQVTM and ANQGSEA. J was trimmed by 5 bases and V by 5 bases; bases with no gene match: 8. In nucleotides, the CDR3 is TGCAGCGTTTTAAGGGGGCTGGGGGAGACCCAGTACTTC. Residues: CSVLRGLGETQYF.

J is TRBJ2-7 and V is TRBV5-1; TRBD1 aligns across 9 bases. J lost 0 bases, V lost 4 bases, and 5 bases had no gene match. The CDR3 length is 15 residues. Per germline, CDR1 SGHRS and CDR2 YFSETQ. For the CDR3, the DNA is TGCGCCAGCAGCCCCCGGACAGGGGTCTCCTACGAGCAGTACTTC. Its protein is CASSPRTGVSYEQYF.

The rearrangement uses TRBV28 and TRBJ1-1; 8 positions agree with TRBD1. Trimming removed 5 bases from V and 4 bases from J; junction bases left unmatched: 12. This CDR3 comprises 16 residues. CDR1 and CDR2 (germline): MDHEN, SYDVKM. The CDR3 sequence is CASSMDRVSGSTEAFF. CDR3 coding DNA: TGTGCCAGCAGTATGGACAGGGTATCGGGTAGCACTGAAGCTTTCTTT.

The CDR3 DNA reads as TGTGCCAGCTCACCACCTGTAGGGGCGGCGGGAAATCAGCCCCAGCATTTT. This translates into CASSPPVGAAGNQPQHF. J is TRBJ1-5 and V is TRBV18; possibly TRBD1 for D (5 bases). CDR1 and CDR2 (germline): KGHSH, LQKENI. The ends were cut back, 0 bases at V and 4 bases at J, with 16 bases in the middle. This CDR3 spans 17 amino acids.

V gene TRBV30 combines with J gene TRBJ1-5; D is unclear. CDR1 is GTSNPN and CDR2 is SVGIG in the germline V gene (reference sequence). There are 13 residues in the CDR3. V lost 0 bases and J lost 4, with 7 bases in between. CDR3 nucleotide sequence: TGTGCCTGGAGTGTGACAACAAATCAGCCCCAGCATTTT. Translation: CAWSVTTNQPQHF.

The V gene is TRBV19, the J gene TRBJ2-3, with 8 bases matching TRBD2. The CDR3 runs to 15 residues. Germline V lookup: CDR1 LNHDA, CDR2 SQIVND (reference sequence). The ends lost 6 bases at V and 4 bases at J; junction bases unmatched: 9. CDR3 DNA sequence: TGTGCCAGTAGACAAACTAGCGGCGAATCAGATACGCAGTATTTT. It translates to CASRQTSGESDTQYF.